This paragraph reports one T cell receptor beta chain. Deletions cut 1 base from V and 6 bases from J, with 7 bases between. The CDR3 sequence is 13 residues long. CDR1 is SGHTA, CDR2 FQGNSA, per germline. These data originate in a study of blood T cell repertoires in COVID-19. Study-wide context: COVID-19 samples from acute and convalescent phases originated in the United States, Italy and Spain. Nucleic acid was either cDNA or gDNA, and it came from T cells, B-cell-depleted T cells, or PBMCs.

In the original analysis: Amplification with reference gene primers provided the estimates of nucleated cell counts. The repertoire was sequenced with immunoSEQ multiplex PCR; TCRdb's copy has only in-frame clones and lacks some. V and J calls and clone size are those listed in that table; D and trimming were worked out from the DNA. In the table there are roughly 160,000 clones, about 86% of which are singletons. This rearrangement joins TRBV7-2 to TRBJ2-1; D not resolved. Sequenced material: peripheral blood. The sequence was obtained from a man between 70 and 80 years old with active or convalescent COVID-19. This CDR3 is CASSLGGSNEQFF. The CDR3, as DNA: TGTGCCAGCAGCTTAGGCGGTTCCAATGAGCAGTTCTTC. The whole variable domain, remainder taken from reference TRBV7-2 and TRBJ2-1, is GAGVSQSPSNKVTEKGKDVELRCDPISGHTALYWYRQSLGQGLEFLIYFQGNSAPDKSGLPSDRFSAERTGGSVSTLTIQRTQQEDSAVYLCASSLGGSNEQFFGPGTRLTVL.